This T cell receptor (beta chain) was captured in a study of T cell responses to AZD1222 COVID-19 vaccine listed by TCRdb under 2021. At the level of the whole study: AZD1222 recipients with second doses at about 4 weeks or about 12 weeks were pooled, because spike-specific TCR depth and breadth did not differ between schedules. TCR sequencing was performed for approximately 240 trial participants, of whom about 200 were given two doses of AZD1222 and around 25 were given two doses of MenACWY control vaccine. Trial participants were enrolled by age into subgroups of 18-55, 56-69 and 70-plus years, and about 150, 27 and 61 TCR-sequenced participants, respectively, were included in these subgroups. The investigation overall reported the following: Most participants were white British and females outnumbered males, and the authors suggested that clonal diversity may have been underestimated. Only 5 to 7 AZD1222 recipients were SARS-CoV-2 seropositive at baseline, limiting conclusions about previously exposed vaccinees. The whole spike protein was spanned by vaccine-associated CD4 TCRs, and dominant responses were seen in regions 160-218 and 743-854. The 56-69-year group was small, and its depth increase did not reach significance, likely because of low power. Because no day 14 peak-response samples were available, the repertoires could be characterized only after the peak T cell response. A significant rise in spike-specific TCR breadth and depth was observed after two AZD1222 doses relative to day 0 and relative to MenACWY recipients. Reportedly, almost half of the unique spike-specific TCRs recognized epitopes lying outside the regions that are mutated in the B.1.351 and B.1.1.7 variants.

Comment on this clone: No antigen is known for it. It has no much larger one-base neighbor in the sample; base qualities were not kept.

The CDR3 regions of human TCRbeta chains were subjected to immunosequencing. Processing in the source paper ran as follows. TCRs in the repertoires were compared against a reference library of SARS-CoV-2-specific TCRs that had been generated with the MIRA antigen-specificity platform. Breadth was defined as the fraction of unique TCRs that were SARS-CoV-2-associated, and depth was defined as the fraction of total T cells that were SARS-CoV-2-associated. Each spike-specific TCR was assigned to its reactive spike region and to a CD4 or CD8 class using the MIRA data. Log10-transformed breadth and depth values were compared by one-way ANOVA with Sidak's multiple comparisons tests. TCRdb's version of the immuneACCESS table is confined to in-frame rearrangements and falls short of the full clone set. An unresolved V gene accounts for under half of the shortfall where checked; the remainder is of unknown origin. For V, J and clone size, that table is used; D and trimming come from the DNA. A total of about 190,000 clones appear in this sample, 85% to 90% of them only once. The ten largest clones represent approximately 7.2% of the sample.

Interpreted using the paper, the time point label stands for: baseline before first vaccination. Vaccinee samples came from UK trials COV001 and COV002, including a single-blind randomized controlled phase 2/3 trial of AZD1222 (ChAdOx1 nCoV-19) in healthy adults. Trial participant PBMC samples were collected at day 0 and day 28 after the second dose for TCRbeta chain sequencing. From the germline V gene (reference sequence), CDR1 is WNHNN and CDR2 is SYGVQD. Trimmed from V: 5 bases; trimmed from J: 0 bases; junction bases lacking a gene match: 9. Taken from cysteine to phenylalanine, the CDR3 has 16 residues. Only the CDR3 DNA stays, 48 bases, in frame from base 1.

The receptor chain draws on TRBV10-1 and TRBJ2-5; 7 junctional bases match TRBD1. This clonotype was sampled from an adult in good health. Sample: peripheral blood, taken on day 0 of AZD1222 vaccination. The bases are TGCGCCAGCAGTCGCCCGGGACAGACGTACCAAGAGACCCAGTACTTC. Its protein product is CASSRPGQTYQETQYF.